This TCR beta chain stems from a study of CD8 T cells in ankylosing spondylitis. Findings of the study overall: Disease-linked clones, CD8+, were relatively rare in peripheral blood. Blood of patients with ankylosing spondylitis appeared to be characterized by a TCR beta motif of about eight highly homologous variants.

The V end was cut by 5 bases, the J end by 3 bases, with 9 bases between. Per the germline V gene, CDR1 is SQVTM and CDR2 is ANQGSEA. CDR3 length: 12 amino acids. TCRdb independently ran MiXCR on the 5' RACE reads; one entry per CDR3 protein. Of 300,000 to 400,000 distinct CDR3 sequences in the sample, around 20% were seen once. There are many counts of this clonotype. Antigen: not known. J is TRBJ2-3 and V is TRBV29-1, with D possibly TRBD2 on 5 matching bases. The clonotype comes from a male donor with ankylosing spondylitis. Sequencing used blood, either unsorted or a sorted T cell fraction (not recorded which). This CDR3 is CSVKRETDTQYF. CDR3 DNA: TGCAGCGTTAAAAGGGAGACAGATACGCAGTATTTT.